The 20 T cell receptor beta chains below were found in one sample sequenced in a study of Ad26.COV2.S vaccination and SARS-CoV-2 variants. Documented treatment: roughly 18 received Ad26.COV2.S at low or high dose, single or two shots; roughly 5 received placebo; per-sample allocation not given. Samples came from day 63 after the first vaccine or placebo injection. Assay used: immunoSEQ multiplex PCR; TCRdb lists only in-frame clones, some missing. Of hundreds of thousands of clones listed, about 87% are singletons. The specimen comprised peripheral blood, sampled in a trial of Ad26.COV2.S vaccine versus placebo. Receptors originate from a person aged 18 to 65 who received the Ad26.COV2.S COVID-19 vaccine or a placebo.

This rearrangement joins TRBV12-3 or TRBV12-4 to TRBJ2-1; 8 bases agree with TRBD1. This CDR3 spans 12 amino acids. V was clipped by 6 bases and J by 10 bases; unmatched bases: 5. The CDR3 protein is CASRNDRGEQFF. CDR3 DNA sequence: TGTGCCAGCAGGAACGACAGGGGAGAGCAGTTCTTC.

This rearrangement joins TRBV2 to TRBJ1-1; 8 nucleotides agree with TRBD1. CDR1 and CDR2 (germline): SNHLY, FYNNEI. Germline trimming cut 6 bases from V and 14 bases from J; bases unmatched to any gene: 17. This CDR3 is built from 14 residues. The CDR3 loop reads CASRTTGATAYLFF. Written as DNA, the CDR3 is TGTGCCAGCAGAACGACAGGGGCGACAGCCTACCTCTTCTTT.

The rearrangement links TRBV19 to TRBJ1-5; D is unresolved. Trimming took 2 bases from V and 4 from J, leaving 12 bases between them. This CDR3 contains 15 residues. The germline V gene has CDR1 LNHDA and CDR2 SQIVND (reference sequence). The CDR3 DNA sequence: TGTGCCAGTAGTATATGGAAAATAGGGAATCAGCCCCAGCATTTT. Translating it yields CASSIWKIGNQPQHF.

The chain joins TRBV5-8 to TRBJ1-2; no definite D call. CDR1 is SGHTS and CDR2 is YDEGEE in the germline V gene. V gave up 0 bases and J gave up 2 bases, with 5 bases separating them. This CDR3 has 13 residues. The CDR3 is CASSLVRNYGYTF. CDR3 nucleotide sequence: TGTGCCAGCAGCTTGGTCAGAAACTATGGCTACACCTTC. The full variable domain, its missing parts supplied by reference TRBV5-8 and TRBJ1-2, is EAGVTQSPTHLIKTRGQQATLRCSPISGHTSVYWYQQALGLGLQFLLWYDEGEERNRGNFPPRFSGRQFPNYSSELNVNALELEDSALYLCASSLVRNYGYTFGSGTRLTVV.

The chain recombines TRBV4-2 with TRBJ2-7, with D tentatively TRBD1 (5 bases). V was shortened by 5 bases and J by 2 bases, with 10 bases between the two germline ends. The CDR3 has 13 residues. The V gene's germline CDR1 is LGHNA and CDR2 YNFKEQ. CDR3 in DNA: TGTGCCAGCAGCTACGACAGAACCTACGAGCAGTACTTC. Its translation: CASSYDRTYEQYF.

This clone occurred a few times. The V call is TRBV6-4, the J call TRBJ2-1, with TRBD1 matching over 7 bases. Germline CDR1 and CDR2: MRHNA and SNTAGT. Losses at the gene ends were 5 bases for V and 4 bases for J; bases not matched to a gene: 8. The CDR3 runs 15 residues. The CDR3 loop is CASSSGTEAYNEQFF. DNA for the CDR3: TGTGCCAGCAGTTCCGGGACAGAAGCTTACAATGAGCAGTTCTTC.

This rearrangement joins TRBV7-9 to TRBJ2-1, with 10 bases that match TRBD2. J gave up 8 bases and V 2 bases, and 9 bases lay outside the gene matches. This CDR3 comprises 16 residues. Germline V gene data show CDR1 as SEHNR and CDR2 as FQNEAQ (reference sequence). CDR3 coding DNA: TGTGCCAGCAGCTTACTTCTAGCGGGAGCGCTGGATGAGCAGTTCTTC. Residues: CASSLLLAGALDEQFF.

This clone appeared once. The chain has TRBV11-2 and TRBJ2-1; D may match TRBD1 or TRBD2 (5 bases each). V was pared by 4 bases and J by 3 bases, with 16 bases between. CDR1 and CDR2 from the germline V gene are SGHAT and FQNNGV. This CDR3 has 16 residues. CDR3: CASSSNSPGRYNEQFF. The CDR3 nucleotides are TGTGCCAGCAGCTCCAATAGTCCGGGACGCTACAATGAGCAGTTCTTC.

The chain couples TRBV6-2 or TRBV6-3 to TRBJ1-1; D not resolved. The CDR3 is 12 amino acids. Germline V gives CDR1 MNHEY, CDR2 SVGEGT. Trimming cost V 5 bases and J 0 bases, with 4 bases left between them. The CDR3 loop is CASSDLNTEAFF. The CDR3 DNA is TGTGCCAGCAGTGACCTGAACACTGAAGCTTTCTTT.

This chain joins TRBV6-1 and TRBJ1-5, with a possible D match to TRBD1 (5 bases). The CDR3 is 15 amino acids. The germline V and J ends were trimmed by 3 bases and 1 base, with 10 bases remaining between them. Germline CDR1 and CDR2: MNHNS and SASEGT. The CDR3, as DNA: TGTGCCAGCAGTGACAGGGTGAAAAGCAATCAGCCCCAGCATTTT. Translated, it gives CASSDRVKSNQPQHF.

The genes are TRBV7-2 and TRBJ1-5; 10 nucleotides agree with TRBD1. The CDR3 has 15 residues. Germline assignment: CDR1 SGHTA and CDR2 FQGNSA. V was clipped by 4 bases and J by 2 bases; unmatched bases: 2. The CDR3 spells CASSSGTGGNQPQHF. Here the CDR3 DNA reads TGTGCCAGCAGCTCCGGGACAGGGGGCAATCAGCCCCAGCATTTT.

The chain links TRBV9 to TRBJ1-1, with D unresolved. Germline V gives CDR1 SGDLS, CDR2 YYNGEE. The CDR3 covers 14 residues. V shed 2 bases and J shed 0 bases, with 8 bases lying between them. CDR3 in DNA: TGTGCCAGCAGCGTCCACACGTTGAACACTGAAGCTTTCTTT. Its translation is CASSVHTLNTEAFF.

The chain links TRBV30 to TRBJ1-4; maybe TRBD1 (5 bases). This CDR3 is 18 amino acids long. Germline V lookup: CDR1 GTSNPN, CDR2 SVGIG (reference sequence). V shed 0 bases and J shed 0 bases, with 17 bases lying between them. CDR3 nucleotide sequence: TGTGCCTGGAGTGTACGGGGCAGGAGAGGGGCAACTAATGAAAAACTGTTTTTT. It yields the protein CAWSVRGRRGATNEKLFF.

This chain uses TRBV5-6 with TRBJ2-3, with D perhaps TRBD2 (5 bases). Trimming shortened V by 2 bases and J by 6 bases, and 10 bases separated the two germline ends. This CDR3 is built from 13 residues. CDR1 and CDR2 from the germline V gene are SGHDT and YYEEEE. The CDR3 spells CASSLRGIDTQYF. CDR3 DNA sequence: TGTGCCAGCAGCTTAAGAGGGATCGATACGCAGTATTTT.

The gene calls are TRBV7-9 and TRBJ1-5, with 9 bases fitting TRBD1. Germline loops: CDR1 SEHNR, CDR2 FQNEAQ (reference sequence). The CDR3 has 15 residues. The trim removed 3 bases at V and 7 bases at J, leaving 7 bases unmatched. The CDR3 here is CASSLDRGTHQPQHF. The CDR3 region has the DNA TGTGCCAGCAGCTTGGACAGGGGAACACACCAGCCCCAGCATTTT. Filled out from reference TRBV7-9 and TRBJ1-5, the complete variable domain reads DTGVSQNPRHKITKRGQNVTFRCDPISEHNRLYWYRQTLGQGPEFLTYFQNEAQLEKSRLLSDRFSAERPKGSFSTLEIQRTEQGDSAMYLCASSLDRGTHQPQHFGDGTRLSIL.

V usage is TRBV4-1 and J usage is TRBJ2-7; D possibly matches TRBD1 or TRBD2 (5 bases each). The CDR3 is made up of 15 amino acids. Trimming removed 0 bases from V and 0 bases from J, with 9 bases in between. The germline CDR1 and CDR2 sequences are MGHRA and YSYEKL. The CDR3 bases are TGCGCCAGCAGCCAAGAGGGGACCATCTCCTACGAGCAGTACTTC. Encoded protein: CASSQEGTISYEQYF.

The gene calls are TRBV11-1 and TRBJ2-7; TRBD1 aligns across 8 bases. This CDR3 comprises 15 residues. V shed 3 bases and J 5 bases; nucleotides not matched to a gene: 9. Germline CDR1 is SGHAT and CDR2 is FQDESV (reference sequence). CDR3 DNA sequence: TGTGCCAGCAGCTTGAGTGGCCAGGGGGCCAACGAGCAGTACTTC. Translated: CASSLSGQGANEQYF.

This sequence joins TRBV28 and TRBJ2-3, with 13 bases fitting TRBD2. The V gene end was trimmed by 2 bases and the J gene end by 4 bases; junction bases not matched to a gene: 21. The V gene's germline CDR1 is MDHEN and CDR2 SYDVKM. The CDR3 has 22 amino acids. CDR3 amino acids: CASSLKAWTSGRRGHTPDTQYF. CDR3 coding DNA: TGTGCCAGCAGTTTAAAGGCCTGGACTAGCGGGAGAAGAGGGCACACGCCAGATACGCAGTATTTT. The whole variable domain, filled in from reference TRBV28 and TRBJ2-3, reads DVKVTQSSRYLVKRTGEKVFLECVQDMDHENMFWYRQDPGLGLRLIYFSYDVKMKEKGDIPEGYSVSREKKERFSLILESASTNQTSMYLCASSLKAWTSGRRGHTPDTQYFGPGTRLTVL.

Written as DNA, the CDR3 is TGTGCCAGCAGTCACATGACAGGCCTCCGGACTCAGGAAATCAATGAGCAGTTCTTC. Amino acids: CASSHMTGLRTQEINEQFF. The chain carries TRBV27 and TRBJ2-1; TRBD1 might be the D (6 bases). The CDR3 consists of 19 residues. From germline, CDR1 is MNHEY and CDR2 SMNVEV (reference sequence). V was clipped by 5 bases and J by 6 bases, with 29 bases between them.

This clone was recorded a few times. CDR3 in amino acids: CASSYPRGQAFF. DNA of the CDR3: TGTGCCAGCAGTTATCCGAGGGGGCAAGCTTTCTTT. V and J are TRBV6-5 and TRBJ1-1, with 7 bases matching TRBD1. Germline V CDR1 and CDR2: MNHEY, SVGAGI. The CDR3 runs to 12 residues. V trimming: 3 bases; J trimming: 9 bases; junction bases outside the gene matches: 4.